Given below is one T cell receptor (beta chain) in context. Sequencing targeted TCR beta in blood CD8+ and CD4+ T cells. The source of the sample is a study of CD8 T cells in Susac syndrome. An amount of RNA that ranged from about 0.45 to 1 ug was reverse transcribed with random hexamers. TCRdb reprocessed the immunoSEQ multiplex PCR reads via MiXCR and lists one record per CDR3 protein. The profile shows 400,000 or so distinct CDR3 sequences, 75% to 90% of them singletons. Germline-derived CDR1 and CDR2 are MGHRA and YSYEKL. The trim removed 8 bases at V and 6 bases at J, leaving 2 bases unmatched. This CDR3 is 11 amino acids long.

Sequenced: CD8+ T cells from PBMCs. The source is a human donor with multiple sclerosis. V usage is TRBV4-1 and J usage is TRBJ1-2; 8 nucleotides match TRBD1. CDR3 DNA: TGCGCCAGCGGACAGGGAAATGGCTACACCTTC. Its protein is CASGQGNGYTF.